This T cell receptor beta chain was captured by sequencing in a study of blood T cells in healthy people across ages. Whole-study results and caveats: Roughly linearly, TCR beta diversity per million T cells fell as age increased.

Worth noting for this clonotype: Antigen: not known.

Combining a sample-barcoded 5' primer with a J-beta primer mix, a second PCR ran for 7 to 11 cycles. Every sample returned 2.5 million or more CDR3-containing paired-end reads. TCRdb reprocessed the 5' RACE reads via MiXCR and lists one record per CDR3 protein. The sample holds fewer than 700,000 distinct CDR3 sequences; around 50% are singletons and the top ten take 20% to 25%. Sequencing was carried out using blood. This clonotype was obtained from a man older than 75 in good health.

CDR3 sequence reads: CASSELSQGVGSPLHF. CDR3 bases: TGTGCCAGCAGTGAGTTATCACAGGGGGTCGGCTCACCCCTCCACTTT. V and J are TRBV2 and TRBJ1-6; TRBD1 matches at 8 bases. V lost 3 bases, J lost 10 bases, and 11 bases stayed unmatched. CDR3 size: 16 residues. Germline V CDR1 and CDR2: SNHLY, FYNNEI.